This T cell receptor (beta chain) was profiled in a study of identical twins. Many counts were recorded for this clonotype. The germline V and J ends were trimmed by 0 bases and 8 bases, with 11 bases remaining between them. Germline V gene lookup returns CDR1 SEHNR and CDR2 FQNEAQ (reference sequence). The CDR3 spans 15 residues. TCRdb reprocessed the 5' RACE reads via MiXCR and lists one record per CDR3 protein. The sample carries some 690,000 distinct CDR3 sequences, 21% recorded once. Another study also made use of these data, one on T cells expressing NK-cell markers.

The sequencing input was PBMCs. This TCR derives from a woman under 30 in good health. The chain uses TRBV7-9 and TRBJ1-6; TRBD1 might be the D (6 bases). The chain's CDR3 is CASSLAGGQHSPLHF. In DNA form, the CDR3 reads TGTGCCAGCAGCTTAGCGGGCGGACAGCATTCACCCCTCCACTTT.